This entry describes one T cell receptor (beta chain). The target of this receptor is not known. No quality values exist for individual bases; no much larger clone is one base distant. Participants in the prospective study were enrolled through a virtual design, were aged about 18 to 89 years, and lived in approximately 24 United States geographic areas. In the prospective study, cohorts were assigned on the basis of participant-reported clinical history obtained from a screening survey and a study questionnaire. Recovered participants in ImmuneRACE Cohort 3 were defined as having two consecutive negative NP/OP PCR tests, clearance from a healthcare professional, or resolution of symptoms. In the prospective study, whole blood, serum and a nasopharyngeal or oropharyngeal swab were collected from each participant by mobile phlebotomists. Additional blood draws and questionnaires over an approximately two-month period could optionally be provided by prospective study participants. Prospective study blood samples were shipped either frozen or at room temperature before DNA extraction.

TCRbeta CDR3 regions were amplified from genomic DNA by means of the immunoSEQ Assay, a bias-controlled multiplex PCR. Per the source publication's procedure: The number of nucleated cells in each sample was estimated from the amplification of reference gene primers within the assay. To quantify the absolute abundance of each unique TCRbeta CDR3 rearrangement, sequence reads were collapsed and filtered. For each sample, productive Simpson clonality was calculated by taking the square root of Simpson's diversity index across productive rearrangements. The clones in this table, taken by TCRdb from immuneACCESS, are in-frame only. Not every clone is retained; where verified, under half of the shortfall comes from an unresolved V gene, and the cause of the rest is unknown. D and trimming were read from the DNA, whereas the V and J calls and clone size are those reported in that table. The sample table records around 300,000 clones; approximately 89% of these occur just once. Roughly 5% of the sample is in the top ten clones.

The CDR3 spans 15 residues, from the cysteine through the phenylalanine. Here the CDR3 DNA is all that survives: 45 bases in frame from base 1. Trimming removed 3 bases from V and 5 bases from J; the gene matches leave 5 bases unexplained. The germline V gene encodes CDR1 SGHAT and CDR2 FQDESV (reference sequence). These data originate in a study of blood T cell repertoires in COVID-19 (dated by TCRdb to 2020 to 2021). As for the study more broadly: Collaborator samples came from the United States, Italy and Spain and covered acute and convalescent phases of COVID-19. HLA class I and class II types, where available, came from metadata supplied by the sample provider rather than from assay-based typing. The repertoires were released in a freely available public database meant as a resource for research on the immune response to SARS-CoV-2. Subjects who had been exposed to COVID-19, were actively infected with it, or had recovered from it provided the deeply sampled blood TCRbeta repertoires that made up the dataset. The material from the prospective study consisted of cDNA or gDNA derived from T cells, B-cell-depleted T cells, or PBMCs. Sample metadata almost always included a de-identified subject ID, COVID-19 status, age in years and sex. The samples were drawn from two sources: the first 160 participants of the ongoing ImmuneRACE study, and 1,254 subjects contributed by 6 global collaborators. The investigation overall reported the following: The amount of clinical and demographic metadata varied by source and participant and was provided uncurated.

In this chain, TRBV11-1 is recombined with TRBJ2-1; 9 of the junction bases match TRBD2. Sequencing used PBMCs or T cells enriched from blood (not recorded which). The origin of this receptor is a woman between 25 and 40 years old who had recovered from COVID-19. The CDR3 here reads CASSFGGGGHNEQFF. Here is the DNA: TGTGCCAGCAGCTTTGGCGGGGGGGGCCACAATGAGCAGTTCTTC.